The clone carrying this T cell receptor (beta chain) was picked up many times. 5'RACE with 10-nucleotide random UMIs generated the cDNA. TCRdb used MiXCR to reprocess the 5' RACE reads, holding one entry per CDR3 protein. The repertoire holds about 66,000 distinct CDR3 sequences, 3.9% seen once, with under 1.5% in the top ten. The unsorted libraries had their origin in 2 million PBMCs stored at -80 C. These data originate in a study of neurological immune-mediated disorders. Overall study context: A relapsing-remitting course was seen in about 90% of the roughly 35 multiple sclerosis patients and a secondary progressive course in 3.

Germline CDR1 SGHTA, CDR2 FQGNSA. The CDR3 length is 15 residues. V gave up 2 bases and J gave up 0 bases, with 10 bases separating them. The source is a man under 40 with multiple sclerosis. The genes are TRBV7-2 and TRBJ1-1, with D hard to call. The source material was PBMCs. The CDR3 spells CASSLTPVMNTEAFF. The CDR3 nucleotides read TGTGCCAGCAGCTTAACCCCCGTGATGAACACTGAAGCTTTCTTT.